This T cell receptor (beta chain) was sequenced for a study of T cell changes during pregnancy in multiple sclerosis. Sequenced by immunoSEQ multiplex PCR; TCRdb stores in-frame clones only, minus some. The sample yields around 30,000 clones, 90% seen once. The CDR3 is 12 residues long. CDR1 SGHRS and CDR2 YFSETQ come from the germline V gene. Deletions cut 4 bases from V and 4 bases from J, with 8 bases between. V is TRBV5-1 and J is TRBJ1-1; no clear D. The specimen was CD8+ T cells from peripheral blood mononuclear cells, collected in the second trimester of pregnancy. The TCR comes from a female donor with multiple sclerosis, enrolled in a pregnancy study. CDR3 loop: CASSQGGTEAFF. In DNA form, the CDR3 reads TGCGCCAGCAGCCAAGGAGGCACTGAAGCTTTCTTT.